The 11 T cell receptor beta chains listed next were all sequenced from one sample in a study of blood T cell repertoires in COVID-19. Sequencing was performed with immunoSEQ multiplex PCR; in TCRdb, only in-frame clones are kept and a portion is missing. This table holds around 180,000 clones, over 75% found once. The specimen was peripheral blood. The source of these receptors is a human donor with active or convalescent COVID-19. The donor label of this sample is uncertain.

This chain connects TRBV20-1 to TRBJ1-1; D not certain. V lost 6 bases and J 5 bases, leaving 10 bases between the germline ends. CDR1 DFQATT and CDR2 SNEGSKA come from the germline V gene (reference sequence). The CDR3 covers 11 residues. CDR3 sequence (DNA): TGCAGTGCGGTGTTCGGGACTGAAGCTTTCTTT. Its protein is CSAVFGTEAFF.

V gene TRBV5-4 combines with J gene TRBJ2-2; 8 bases map to TRBD1. The CDR3 covers 16 residues. Trimming cost V 7 bases and J 0 bases; bases outside gene matches: 8. Germline V gives CDR1 SGHNT, CDR2 YYREEE (reference sequence). The DNA of the CDR3 is TGTGCCAGCTCGGCAGGGGGCGGAGCGAACACCGGGGAGCTGTTTTTT. Amino acid sequence: CASSAGGGANTGELFF.

V usage is TRBV28 and J usage is TRBJ1-6; D is uncertain. V was cut by 3 bases and J by 9 bases, with 12 bases left in between. Germline loops: CDR1 MDHEN, CDR2 SYDVKM. CDR3 size: 14 residues. DNA for the CDR3: TGTGCCAGCAGTTTGGGCGTCCAACCTTCACCCCTCCACTTT. Translation: CASSLGVQPSPLHF.

V usage is TRBV5-4 and J usage is TRBJ2-5; a possible D gene is TRBD1 (5 bases). Germline lookup yields CDR1 SGHNT and CDR2 YYREEE (reference sequence). Trimming pared 0 bases from V and 4 bases from J, leaving 13 bases between. This CDR3 has 15 residues. In nucleotides, the CDR3 is TGTGCCAGCAGCTTGGATCAGGGAAACGTAGAGACCCAGTACTTC. This sequence encodes CASSLDQGNVETQYF.

This clone was seen just once. V usage is TRBV9 and J usage is TRBJ2-2; 7 bases align to TRBD1. The CDR3 runs 17 residues. The V and J ends lost 4 bases and 4 bases, in that order; junction bases with no gene match: 13. Germline loops: CDR1 SGDLS, CDR2 YYNGEE. CDR3 nucleotides: TGTGCCAGCAGCCAGGGGGAAGGCATAGATTTCACCGGGGAGCTGTTTTTT. It translates to CASSQGEGIDFTGELFF.

The rearrangement links TRBV15 to TRBJ2-3; D gene unclear. CDR3 length equals 17 residues. Per the germline V gene, CDR1 is LNHNV and CDR2 is YYDKDF (reference sequence). The V gene lost 0 bases and the J gene lost 0 bases, with 13 bases spanning the gap. CDR3 DNA: TGTGCCACCAGCAGAGATGTTGGTTCCTATAGCACAGATACGCAGTATTTT. It specifies CATSRDVGSYSTDTQYF.

This chain links TRBV28 with TRBJ2-5; 9 bases align to TRBD2. CDR1 is MDHEN and CDR2 is SYDVKM in the germline V gene. The CDR3 covers 14 residues. V lost 3 bases and J lost 7; bases outside the gene matches: 6. The CDR3 loop is CASSLSGTSWTQYF. CDR3 sequence (DNA): TGTGCCAGCAGTTTGTCCGGGACTAGCTGGACCCAGTACTTC.

This chain connects TRBV23-1 to TRBJ2-4; D may be TRBD2 (5 bases). TRBV23-1 falls under the ORF class, with uncertain function. Trimming left V 5 bases short and J 0 bases short, with 11 bases between. The CDR3 has 15 residues. The CDR3 loop reads CASSTAEVAKNIQYF. CDR3 DNA sequence: TGCGCCAGCAGTACAGCGGAGGTAGCCAAAAACATTCAGTACTTC.

The chain recombines TRBV28 with TRBJ2-1; a possible D gene is TRBD2 (5 bases). The CDR3 is 14 amino acids. Per the germline V gene, CDR1 is MDHEN and CDR2 is SYDVKM. V dropped 7 bases and J dropped 4 bases, with 14 bases sitting between them. In DNA, the CDR3 is TGTGCCAGCACCCTCAGCGGAGGTTACAATGAGCAGTTCTTC. Its protein is CASTLSGGYNEQFF.

The rearrangement uses TRBV18 and TRBJ2-2; possible D gene TRBD1, 6 bases. The CDR3 runs to 16 residues. Germline V gives CDR1 KGHSH, CDR2 LQKENI. V was cut by 3 bases and J by 7 bases, with 18 bases left in between. CDR3 in amino acids: CASSPNYIQGHGELFF. As DNA, the CDR3 is TGTGCCAGCTCACCTAATTACATCCAGGGGCACGGGGAGCTGTTTTTT.

This sequence joins TRBV7-2 and TRBJ1-2; tentatively, D is TRBD1 (5 bases). Trimming took off 3 bases at V and 7 bases at J, with 12 bases between the two ends. This CDR3 has 13 residues. Germline V gene data show CDR1 as SGHTA and CDR2 as FQGNSA. The CDR3 nucleotides read TGTGCCAGCAGCTTCCGGCAGGGTGGTGGCTACACCTTC. It specifies CASSFRQGGGYTF. Together with reference TRBV7-2 and TRBJ1-2, the CDR3 gives the full variable domain: GAGVSQSPSNKVTEKGKDVELRCDPISGHTALYWYRQSLGQGLEFLIYFQGNSAPDKSGLPSDRFSAERTGGSVSTLTIQRTQQEDSAVYLCASSFRQGGGYTFGSGTRLTVV.